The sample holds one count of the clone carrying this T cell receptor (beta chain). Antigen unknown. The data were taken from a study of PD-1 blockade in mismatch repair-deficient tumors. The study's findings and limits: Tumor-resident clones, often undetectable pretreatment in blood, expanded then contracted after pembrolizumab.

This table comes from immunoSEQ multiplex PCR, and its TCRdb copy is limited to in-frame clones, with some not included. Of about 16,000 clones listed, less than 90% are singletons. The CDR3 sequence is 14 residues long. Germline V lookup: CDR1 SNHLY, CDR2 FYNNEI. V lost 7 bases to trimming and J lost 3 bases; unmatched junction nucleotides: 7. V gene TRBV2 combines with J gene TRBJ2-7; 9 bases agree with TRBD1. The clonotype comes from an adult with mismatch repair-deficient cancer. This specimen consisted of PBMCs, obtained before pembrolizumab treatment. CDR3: CASTFGTGYYEQYF. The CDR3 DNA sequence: TGTGCCAGCACGTTTGGGACAGGGTACTACGAGCAGTACTTC.